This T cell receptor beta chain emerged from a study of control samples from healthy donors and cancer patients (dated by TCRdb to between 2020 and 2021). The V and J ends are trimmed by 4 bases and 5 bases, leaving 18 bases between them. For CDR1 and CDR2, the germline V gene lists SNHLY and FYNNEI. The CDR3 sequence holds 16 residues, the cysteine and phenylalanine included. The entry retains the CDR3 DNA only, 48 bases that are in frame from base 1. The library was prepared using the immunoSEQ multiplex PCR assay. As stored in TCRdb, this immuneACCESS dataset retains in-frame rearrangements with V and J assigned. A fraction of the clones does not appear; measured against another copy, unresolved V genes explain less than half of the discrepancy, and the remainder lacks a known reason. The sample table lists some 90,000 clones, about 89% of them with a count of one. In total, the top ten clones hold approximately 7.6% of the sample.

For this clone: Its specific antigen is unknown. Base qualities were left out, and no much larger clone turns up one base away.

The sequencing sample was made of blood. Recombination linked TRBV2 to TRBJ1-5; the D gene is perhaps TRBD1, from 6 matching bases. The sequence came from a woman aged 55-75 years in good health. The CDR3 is CASSVGRERGDQPQHF. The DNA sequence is TGTGCCAGCAGTGTGGGGCGGGAGAGGGGGGATCAGCCCCAGCATTTT.